The rows below give T cell receptor beta chains drawn from one sample of a study of OX40 agonist ivuxolimab in advanced cancers. The protocol was immunoSEQ multiplex PCR, while the TCRdb copy is restricted to in-frame clones and leaves out a portion. The profile covers tens of thousands of clones, with about 87% appearing a single time and 0.67% taken by the ten largest. Sequenced material: CD4+ or CD8+ T cells sorted from blood, taken in a trial of the OX40 agonist ivuxolimab. The receptors here all came from an adult with an advanced solid tumor such as melanoma, head and neck, liver or kidney cancer. CDR3s include the opening cysteine and the closing phenylalanine or tryptophan. The order of the fields is D gene, V gene, CDR3 length, J gene, clone size, CDR3 protein, CDR3 DNA. The D gene is left open where the match is weak. Part of the rows lack a size; the others show once, few, many or a class for expanded clones.

NA	TRBV4-1	14	TRBJ2-7	NA	CASSRGTETYEQYF	TGCGCCAGCAGCCGTGGGACGGAAACCTACGAGCAGTACTTC
NA	TRBV2	13	TRBJ1-1	NA	CASSGSGGREAFF	TGTGCCAGCAGTGGCTCTGGAGGGCGCGAAGCTTTCTTT
TRBD1	TRBV6-5	14	TRBJ2-3	NA	CASSYYRGADTQYF	TGTGCCAGCAGTTACTACAGGGGGGCAGATACGCAGTATTTT
NA	TRBV27	15	TRBJ2-1	NA	CASRSMLSSYNEQFF	TGTGCCAGCCGTTCAATGCTGAGCTCCTACAATGAGCAGTTCTTC
NA	TRBV7-4	15	TRBJ1-4	NA	CASSSSGTSDEKLFF	TGTGCCAGCAGCTCGTCCGGGACATCTGATGAAAAACTGTTTTTT
TRBD1	TRBV6-6	13	TRBJ1-1	NA	CASKGQGAREAFF	TGTGCCAGCAAGGGACAGGGGGCTCGGGAAGCTTTCTTT
NA	TRBV2	13	TRBJ1-6	NA	CASSENTVGPLHF	TGTGCCAGCAGTGAAAACACTGTTGGTCCCCTCCACTTT
NA	TRBV18	17	TRBJ2-2	once	CASSPQSSRGYTGELFF	TGTGCCAGCTCACCACAATCGTCACGGGGTTACACCGGGGAGCTGTTTTTT
NA	TRBV4-2	13	TRBJ2-7	NA	CASSQDDRNKQYF	TGTGCCAGCAGCCAAGATGACCGGAACAAGCAGTACTTC
NA	TRBV21-1	13	TRBJ2-5	NA	CASSVTGKETQYF	TGTGCCAGCAGCGTCACAGGGAAAGAGACCCAGTACTTC
NA	TRBV18	14	TRBJ1-5	NA	CASSRRAGNQPQHF	TGTGCCAGCTCACGTAGGGCTGGCAATCAGCCCCAGCATTTT
NA	TRBV19	12	TRBJ1-4	NA	CATGPNREKLFF	TGTGCTACAGGCCCCAATCGTGAAAAACTGTTTTTT
NA	TRBV6-5	14	TRBJ2-7	NA	CASSRDRNSYEQYF	TGTGCCAGCAGTAGAGACAGGAACTCCTACGAGCAGTACTTC
NA	TRBV16	14	TRBJ1-2	NA	CASSQWGSTYGYTF	TGTGCCAGCAGCCAATGGGGGTCGACCTATGGCTACACCTTC
NA	TRBV15	13	TRBJ2-5	NA	CATSRDLGETQYF	TGTGCCACCAGCAGAGATCTAGGGGAGACCCAGTACTTC
NA	TRBV15	14	TRBJ1-2	NA	CATSRDALSGGYTF	TGTGCCACCAGCAGAGACGCCTTAAGCGGTGGCTACACCTTC
TRBD1	TRBV29-1	13	TRBJ1-1	NA	CSVRGGRGTEAFF	TGCAGCGTCAGAGGGGGCCGAGGGACTGAAGCTTTCTTT
NA	TRBV4-1	14	TRBJ2-5	NA	CASSQAGPKETQYF	TGCGCCAGCAGCCAAGCCGGCCCAAAGGAGACCCAGTACTTC
TRBD2	TRBV5-1	17	TRBJ2-7	few	CASSLPGGGRPPYEQYF	TGCGCCAGCAGCTTACCGGGGGGGGGCCGCCCGCCCTACGAGCAGTACTTC
TRBD2	TRBV9	14	TRBJ2-3	NA	CASNQAGDADTQYF	TGTGCCAGCAATCAAGCGGGAGATGCAGATACGCAGTATTTT
NA	TRBV19	13	TRBJ2-5	NA	CASKSDSEETQYF	TGTGCCAGTAAATCGGATAGTGAAGAGACCCAGTACTTC
NA	TRBV19	14	TRBJ2-3	NA	CASSIVQSTDTQYF	TGTGCCAGTAGTATAGTACAGAGCACAGATACGCAGTATTTT
TRBD2	TRBV7-2	13	TRBJ2-1	NA	CASSRGLYNEQFF	TGTGCCAGCAGCAGGGGACTATACAATGAGCAGTTCTTC
NA	TRBV5-6	11	TRBJ2-7	NA	CASSSVHEQYF	TGTGCCAGCAGCTCCGTCCACGAGCAGTACTTC
NA	TRBV29-1	13	TRBJ1-1	NA	CSAPGTDHTEAFF	TGCAGCGCCCCTGGGACGGACCACACTGAAGCTTTCTTT
NA	TRBV5-8	16	TRBJ1-5	NA	CASSWAVAGFNQPQHF	TGTGCCAGCAGCTGGGCGGTGGCAGGATTCAATCAGCCCCAGCATTTT
NA	TRBV27	13	TRBJ2-7	NA	CASSLWGPYEQYF	TGTGCCAGCAGTTTATGGGGCCCCTACGAGCAGTACTTC